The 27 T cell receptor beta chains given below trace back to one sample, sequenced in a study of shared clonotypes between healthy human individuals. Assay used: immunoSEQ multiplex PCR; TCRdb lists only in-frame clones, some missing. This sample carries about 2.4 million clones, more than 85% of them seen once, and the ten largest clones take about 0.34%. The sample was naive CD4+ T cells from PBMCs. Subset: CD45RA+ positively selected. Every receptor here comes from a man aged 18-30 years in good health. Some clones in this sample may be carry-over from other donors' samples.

CDR3 in amino acids: CASSLETTATDTQYF. The DNA of the CDR3 is TGTGCCAGCAGCTTAGAGACTACCGCCACAGATACGCAGTATTTT. V gene TRBV7-3 combines with J gene TRBJ2-3; D might be TRBD2 (5 bases). Germline V gene sequence: CDR1 SGHTA, CDR2 FQGTGA. Trimming took off 2 bases at V and 2 bases at J, with 11 bases between the two ends. This CDR3 contains 15 residues.

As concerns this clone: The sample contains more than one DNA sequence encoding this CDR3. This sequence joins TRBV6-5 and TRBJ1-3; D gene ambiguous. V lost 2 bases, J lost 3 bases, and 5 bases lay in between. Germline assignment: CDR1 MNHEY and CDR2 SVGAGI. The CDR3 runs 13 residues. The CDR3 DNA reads TGTGCCAGCAGTTACAGGGTTGGAAACACCATATATTTT. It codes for CASSYRVGNTIYF.

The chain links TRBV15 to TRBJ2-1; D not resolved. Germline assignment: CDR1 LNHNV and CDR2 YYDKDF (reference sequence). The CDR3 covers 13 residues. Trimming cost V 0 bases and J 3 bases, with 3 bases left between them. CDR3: CATSRESYNEQFF. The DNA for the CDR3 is TGTGCCACCAGCAGAGAGAGCTACAATGAGCAGTTCTTC.

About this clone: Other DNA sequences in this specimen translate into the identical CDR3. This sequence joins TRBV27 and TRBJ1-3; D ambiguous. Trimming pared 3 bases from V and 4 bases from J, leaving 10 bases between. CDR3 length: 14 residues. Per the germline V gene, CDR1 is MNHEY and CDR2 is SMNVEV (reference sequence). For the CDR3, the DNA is TGTGCCAGCAGTTTTACCGGATCCGGAAACACCATATATTTT. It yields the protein CASSFTGSGNTIYF.

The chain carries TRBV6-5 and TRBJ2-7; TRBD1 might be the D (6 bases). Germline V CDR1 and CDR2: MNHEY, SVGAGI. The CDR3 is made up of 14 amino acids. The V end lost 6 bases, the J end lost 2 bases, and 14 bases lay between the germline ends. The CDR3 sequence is CASSRTDTTYEQYF. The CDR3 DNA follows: TGTGCCAGCAGCCGGACAGATACGACCTACGAGCAGTACTTC.

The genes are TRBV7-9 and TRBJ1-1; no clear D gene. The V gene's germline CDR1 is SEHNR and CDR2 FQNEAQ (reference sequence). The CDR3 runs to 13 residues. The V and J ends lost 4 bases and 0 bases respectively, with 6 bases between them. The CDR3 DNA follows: TGTGCCAGCAGCTCCCAAATGAACACTGAAGCTTTCTTT. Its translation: CASSSQMNTEAFF.

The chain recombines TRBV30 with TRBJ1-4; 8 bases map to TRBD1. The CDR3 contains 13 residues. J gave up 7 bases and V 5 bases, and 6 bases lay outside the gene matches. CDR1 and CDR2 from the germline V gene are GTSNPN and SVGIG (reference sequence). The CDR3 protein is CAWQTGVGEKLFF. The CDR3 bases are TGTGCCTGGCAGACAGGGGTTGGTGAAAAACTGTTTTTT.

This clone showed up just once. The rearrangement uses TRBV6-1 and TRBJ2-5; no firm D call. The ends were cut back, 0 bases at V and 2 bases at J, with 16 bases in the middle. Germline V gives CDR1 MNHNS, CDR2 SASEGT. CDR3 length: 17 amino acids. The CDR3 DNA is TGTGCCAGCAGTGAAGCCTCACCCACTACCGGGCAAGAGACCCAGTACTTC. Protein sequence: CASSEASPTTGQETQYF.

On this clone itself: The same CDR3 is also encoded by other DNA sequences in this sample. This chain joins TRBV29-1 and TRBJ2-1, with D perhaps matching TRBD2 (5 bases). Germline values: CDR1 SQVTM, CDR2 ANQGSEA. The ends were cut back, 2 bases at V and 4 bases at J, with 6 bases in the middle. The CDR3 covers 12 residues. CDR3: CSVETGYNEQFF. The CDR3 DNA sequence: TGCAGCGTTGAAACGGGGTACAATGAGCAGTTCTTC.

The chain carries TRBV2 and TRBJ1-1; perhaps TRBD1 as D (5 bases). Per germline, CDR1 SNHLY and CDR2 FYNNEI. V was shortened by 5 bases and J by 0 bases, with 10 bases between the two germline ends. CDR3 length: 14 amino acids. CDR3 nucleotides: TGTGCCAGCAGTAACAGGATAATGAACACTGAAGCTTTCTTT. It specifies CASSNRIMNTEAFF.

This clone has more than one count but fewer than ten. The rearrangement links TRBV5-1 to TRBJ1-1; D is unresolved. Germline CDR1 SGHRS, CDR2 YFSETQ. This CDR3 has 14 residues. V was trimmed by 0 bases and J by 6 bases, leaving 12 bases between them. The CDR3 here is CASSLGVAFPEAFF. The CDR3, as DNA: TGCGCCAGCAGCTTGGGTGTGGCATTCCCTGAAGCTTTCTTT.

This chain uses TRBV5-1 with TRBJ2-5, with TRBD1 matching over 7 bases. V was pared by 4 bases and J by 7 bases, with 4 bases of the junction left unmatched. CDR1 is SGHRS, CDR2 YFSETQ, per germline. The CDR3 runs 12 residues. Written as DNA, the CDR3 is TGCGCCAGCAGCCAGGGGGTGACGACCCAGTACTTC. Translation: CASSQGVTTQYF.

As DNA, the CDR3 is TGTGCCAGCGCGCAAGAAGGTACAGATACGCAGTATTTT. Translation gives CASAQEGTDTQYF. The chain is built from TRBV7-2 and TRBJ2-3, with D unclear. V shed 8 bases and J shed 3 bases, with 12 bases lying between them. The CDR3 contains 13 residues. Germline V gene sequence: CDR1 SGHTA, CDR2 FQGNSA.

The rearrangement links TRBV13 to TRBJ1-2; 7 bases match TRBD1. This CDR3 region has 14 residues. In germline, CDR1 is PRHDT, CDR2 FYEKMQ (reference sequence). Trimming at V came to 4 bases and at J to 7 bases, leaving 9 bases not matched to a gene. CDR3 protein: CASSSWGRGSGYTF. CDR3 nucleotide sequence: TGTGCCAGCAGCTCCTGGGGCAGGGGGTCTGGCTACACCTTC.

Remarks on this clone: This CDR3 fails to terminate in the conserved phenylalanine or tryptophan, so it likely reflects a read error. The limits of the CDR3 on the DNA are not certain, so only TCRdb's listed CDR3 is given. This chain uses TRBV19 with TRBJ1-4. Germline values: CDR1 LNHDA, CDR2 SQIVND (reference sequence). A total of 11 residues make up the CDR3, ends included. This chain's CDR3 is CASKTEGNDLV.

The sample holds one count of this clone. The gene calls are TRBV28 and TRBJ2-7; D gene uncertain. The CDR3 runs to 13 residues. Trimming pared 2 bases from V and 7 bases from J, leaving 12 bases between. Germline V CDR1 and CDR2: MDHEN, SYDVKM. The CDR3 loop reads CASSLRVVGEQYF. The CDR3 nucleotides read TGTGCCAGCAGTTTAAGGGTTGTCGGGGAGCAGTACTTC.

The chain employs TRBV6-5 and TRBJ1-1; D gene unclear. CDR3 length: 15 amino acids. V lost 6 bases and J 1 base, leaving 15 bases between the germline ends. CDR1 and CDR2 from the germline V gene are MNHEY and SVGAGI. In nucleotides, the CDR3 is TGTGCCAGCAGGACTCGATGGACGGCGAACACTGAAGCTTTCTTT. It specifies CASRTRWTANTEAFF.

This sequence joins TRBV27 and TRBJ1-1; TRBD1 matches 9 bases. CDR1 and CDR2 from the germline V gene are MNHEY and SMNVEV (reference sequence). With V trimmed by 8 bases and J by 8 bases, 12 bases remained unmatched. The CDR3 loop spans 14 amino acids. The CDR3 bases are TGTGCCAGCGCCGCTCATTACAGGGGGCTGGAAGCTTTCTTT. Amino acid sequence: CASAAHYRGLEAFF.

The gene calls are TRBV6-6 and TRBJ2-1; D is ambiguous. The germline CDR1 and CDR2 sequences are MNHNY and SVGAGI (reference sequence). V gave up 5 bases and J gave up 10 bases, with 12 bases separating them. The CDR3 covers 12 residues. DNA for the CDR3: TGTGCCAGCAGTCGTATAGGTGGGGAGCAGTTCTTC. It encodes CASSRIGGEQFF.

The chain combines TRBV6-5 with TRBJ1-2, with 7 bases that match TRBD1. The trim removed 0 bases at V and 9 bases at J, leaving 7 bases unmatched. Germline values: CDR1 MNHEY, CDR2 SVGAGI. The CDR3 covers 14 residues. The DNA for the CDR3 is TGTGCCAGCAGTTACTCGATAGGACAGGTTCGCTACACCTTC. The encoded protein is CASSYSIGQVRYTF.

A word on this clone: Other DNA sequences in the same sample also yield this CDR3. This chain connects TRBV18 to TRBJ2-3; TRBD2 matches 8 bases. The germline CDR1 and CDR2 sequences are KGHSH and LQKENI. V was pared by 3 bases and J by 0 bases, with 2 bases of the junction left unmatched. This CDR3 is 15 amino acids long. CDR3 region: CASSPPSGSTDTQYF. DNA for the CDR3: TGTGCCAGCTCACCCCCTAGCGGGAGCACAGATACGCAGTATTTT.

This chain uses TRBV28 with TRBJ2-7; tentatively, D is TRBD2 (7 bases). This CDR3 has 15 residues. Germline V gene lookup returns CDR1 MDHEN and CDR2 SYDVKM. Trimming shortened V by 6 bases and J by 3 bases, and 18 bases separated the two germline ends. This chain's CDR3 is CASRLGGGRDYEQYF. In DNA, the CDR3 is TGTGCCAGCAGACTAGGGGGGGGCCGGGACTACGAGCAGTACTTC.

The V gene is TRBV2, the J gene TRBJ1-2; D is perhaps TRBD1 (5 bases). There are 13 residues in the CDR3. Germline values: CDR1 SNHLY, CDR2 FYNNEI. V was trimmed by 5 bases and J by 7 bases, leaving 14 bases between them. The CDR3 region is CASSPTVSGGYTF. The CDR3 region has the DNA TGTGCCAGCAGTCCGACAGTGTCAGGTGGCTACACCTTC. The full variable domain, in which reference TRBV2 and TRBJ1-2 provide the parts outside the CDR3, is EPEVTQTPSHQVTQMGQEVILRCVPISNHLYFYWYRQILGQKVEFLVSFYNNEISEKSEIFDDQFSVERPDGSNFTLKIRSTKLEDSAMYFCASSPTVSGGYTFGSGTRLTVV.

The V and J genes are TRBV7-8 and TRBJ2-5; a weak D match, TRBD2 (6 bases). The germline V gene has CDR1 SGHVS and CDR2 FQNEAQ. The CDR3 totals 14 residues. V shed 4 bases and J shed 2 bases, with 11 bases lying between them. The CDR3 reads CASSWAGSQETQYF. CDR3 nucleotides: TGTGCCAGCAGCTGGGCGGGATCTCAAGAGACCCAGTACTTC.

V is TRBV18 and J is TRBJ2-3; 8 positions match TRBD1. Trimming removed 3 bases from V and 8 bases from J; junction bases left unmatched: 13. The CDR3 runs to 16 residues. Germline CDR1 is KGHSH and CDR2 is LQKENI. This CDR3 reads CASSPGQAKGRGTQYF. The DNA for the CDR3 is TGTGCCAGCTCACCGGGACAGGCTAAAGGTCGGGGTACGCAGTATTTT.

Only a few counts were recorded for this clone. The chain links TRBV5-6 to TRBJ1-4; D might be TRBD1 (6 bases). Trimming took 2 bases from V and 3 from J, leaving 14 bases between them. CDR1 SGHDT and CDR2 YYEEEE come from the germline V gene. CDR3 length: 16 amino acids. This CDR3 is CASSFLGAAANEKLFF. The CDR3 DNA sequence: TGTGCCAGCAGCTTTTTGGGGGCCGCAGCTAATGAAAAACTGTTTTTT.

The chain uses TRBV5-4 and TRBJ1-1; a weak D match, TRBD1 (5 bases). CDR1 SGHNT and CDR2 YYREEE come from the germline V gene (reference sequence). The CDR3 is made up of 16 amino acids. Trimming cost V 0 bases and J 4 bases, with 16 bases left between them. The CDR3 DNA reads TGTGCCAGCAGCTTGGGCCTGGGATTAACAGGCACTGAAGCTTTCTTT. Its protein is CASSLGLGLTGTEAFF.